One and the same sample provided the 32 T cell receptor beta chains below, sequenced in a study of control samples from healthy donors and cancer patients. Assay used: immunoSEQ multiplex PCR; TCRdb lists only in-frame clones, some missing. Among tens of thousands of clones listed, 80% were seen once. Material for sequencing was blood. These receptors originate from a man between 65 and 85 years old in good health.

This chain links TRBV29-1 with TRBJ1-1; D is possibly TRBD1 (6 bases). Between the trimmed V and J ends, which lost 6 bases and 3 bases, there was a span of 8 bases. CDR1 is SQVTM, CDR2 ANQGSEA, per germline. The length of the CDR3 is 11 residues. The CDR3 region has the DNA TGCAGCGTGGGGGGCGACACTGAAGCTTTCTTT. This codes for CSVGGDTEAFF.

The rearrangement joins TRBV6-5 to TRBJ1-2; 7 bases fit TRBD1. The germline CDR1 and CDR2 sequences are MNHEY and SVGAGI. CDR3 length equals 14 residues. The trim removed 7 bases at V and 2 bases at J, leaving 7 bases unmatched. The CDR3 loop is CASTTQGLNYGYTF. CDR3 DNA sequence: TGTGCCAGCACCACACAGGGGCTCAACTATGGCTACACCTTC.

This clone was counted a few times. V and J are TRBV7-9 and TRBJ1-1; D call uncertain. The CDR3 totals 12 residues. Germline-derived CDR1 and CDR2 are SEHNR and FQNEAQ (reference sequence). With 7 bases removed from V and 4 bases from J, the gap between germline ends came to 10 bases. DNA of the CDR3: TGTGCCAGCAAGGAATTTTCCACTGAAGCTTTCTTT. It specifies CASKEFSTEAFF.

This clone was recorded only once. The rearrangement links TRBV12-3 or TRBV12-4 to TRBJ2-7; tentatively, D is TRBD1 or TRBD2 (5 bases each). The CDR3 is 12 residues long. Trimming stripped 3 bases from V and 6 bases from J, with 9 bases between. The DNA for the CDR3 is TGTGCCAGCAGTTTTGGGGGTACCGAGCAGTACTTC. Protein: CASSFGGTEQYF.

The chain links TRBV5-4 to TRBJ2-2; tentatively, D is TRBD1 or TRBD2 (6 bases each). This CDR3 has 17 residues. The V gene's germline CDR1 is SGHNT and CDR2 YYREEE (reference sequence). V was clipped by 4 bases and J by 0 bases, with 16 bases between them. CDR3 loop: CASSRWGARTNTGELFF. The CDR3 DNA is TGTGCCAGCAGCCGATGGGGGGCCCGGACGAACACCGGGGAGCTGTTTTTT.

This clone is labeled medium-sized. This sequence joins TRBV2 and TRBJ2-7; D might be TRBD1 (6 bases). The CDR3 has 12 amino acids. Between the trimmed V and J ends, which lost 10 bases and 1 base, there was a span of 11 bases. CDR1 is SNHLY, CDR2 FYNNEI, per germline. The CDR3 nucleotides read TGTGCCATACAGGGTCAGTCCTACGAGCAGTACTTC. As protein: CAIQGQSYEQYF.

This clone has only one observation. The chain employs TRBV10-3 and TRBJ2-4; tentatively, D is TRBD1 or TRBD2 (5 bases each). With 0 bases removed from V and 6 bases from J, the gap between germline ends came to 18 bases. This CDR3 contains 17 residues. Germline assignment: CDR1 ENHRY and CDR2 SYGVKD. The CDR3 loop reads CAISESMGTGTRNIQYF. The CDR3 coding sequence is TGTGCCATCAGTGAGTCGATGGGTACAGGCACTAGAAACATTCAGTACTTC.

The chain carries TRBV16 and TRBJ1-2; D is uncertain. Trimming removed 0 bases from V and 5 bases from J, with 7 bases in between. The CDR3 contains 13 residues. The germline gives CDR1 KGHSY, CDR2 FQNENV. The CDR3 protein is CASSQSGRYGYTF. The CDR3 region has the DNA TGTGCCAGCAGCCAATCTGGACGGTATGGCTACACCTTC.

This CDR3 is CASSDRDTGELFF. CDR3 nucleotide sequence: TGTGCCAGCAGTGACAGGGACACCGGGGAGCTGTTTTTT. The chain has TRBV6-4 and TRBJ2-2; no clear D gene. Germline CDR1 reads MRHNA; CDR2 reads SNTAGT. V gave up 2 bases and J gave up 3 bases, with 4 bases separating them. The CDR3 has 13 residues.

This clone appeared once. V is TRBV7-9 and J is TRBJ2-3; a weak D match, TRBD1 (7 bases). The CDR3 spans 13 residues. Trimming took 4 bases from V and 10 from J, leaving 15 bases between them. The germline CDR1 and CDR2 sequences are SEHNR and FQNEAQ (reference sequence). The CDR3 sequence is CASSWGDGTAQYF. The CDR3 nucleotides are TGTGCCAGCAGCTGGGGGGACGGGACAGCGCAGTATTTT.

The chain combines TRBV5-6 with TRBJ1-2; D is uncertain. The CDR3 has 13 amino acids. Deletions cut 4 bases from V and 0 bases from J, with 7 bases between. Germline V lookup: CDR1 SGHDT, CDR2 YYEEEE. CDR3 sequence (DNA): TGTGCCAGCAGCGATACAGCTAACTATGGCTACACCTTC. This sequence encodes CASSDTANYGYTF. Supplemented by reference TRBV5-6 and TRBJ1-2, the full variable domain reads DAGVTQSPTHLIKTRGQQVTLRCSPKSGHDTVSWYQQALGQGPQFIFQYYEEEERQRGNFPDRFSGHQFPNYSSELNVNALLLGDSALYLCASSDTANYGYTFGSGTRLTVV.

This clone occurred once. The chain recombines TRBV7-2 with TRBJ1-2; a weak D match, TRBD1 (5 bases). The germline CDR1 and CDR2 sequences are SGHTA and FQGNSA. V was shortened by 1 base and J by 7 bases, with 13 bases between the two germline ends. This CDR3 region has 14 residues. The CDR3 DNA follows: TGTGCCAGCAGCTTAGACCCAGGGTACGGTGGCTACACCTTC. As protein: CASSLDPGYGGYTF.

The rearrangement uses TRBV7-9 and TRBJ1-1, with D possibly TRBD1 on 6 matching bases. The germline V and J ends were trimmed by 4 bases and 0 bases, with 15 bases remaining between them. CDR1 is SEHNR and CDR2 is FQNEAQ in the germline V gene (reference sequence). The CDR3 loop spans 16 amino acids. The DNA for the CDR3 is TGTGCCAGCAGCTCCTCACAGGGTGGCATGAACACTGAAGCTTTCTTT. This encodes CASSSSQGGMNTEAFF.

The rearrangement uses TRBV13 and TRBJ1-1; D unresolved. This CDR3 spans 16 amino acids. V was trimmed by 2 bases and J by 3 bases, leaving 16 bases between them. Per germline, CDR1 PRHDT and CDR2 FYEKMQ (reference sequence). The CDR3 DNA follows: TGTGCCAGCAGCTTATCGGGTTTCTACGGGGACACTGAAGCTTTCTTT. Residues: CASSLSGFYGDTEAFF.

The sample holds one count of this clone. The chain couples TRBV11-2 to TRBJ1-2; perhaps TRBD1 as D (5 bases). Deletions cut 5 bases from V and 0 bases from J, with 13 bases between. CDR1 is SGHAT and CDR2 is FQNNGV in the germline V gene. The CDR3 has 15 amino acids. DNA of the CDR3: TGTGCCAGCAGCATTCCGGGACGGACTAACTATGGCTACACCTTC. As protein: CASSIPGRTNYGYTF.

The chain is built from TRBV28 and TRBJ2-7, with D possibly TRBD1 on 8 matching bases. The CDR3 contains 15 residues. Trimming left V 1 base short and J 4 bases short, with 14 bases between. The germline V gene has CDR1 MDHEN and CDR2 SYDVKM. The DNA for the CDR3 is TGTGCCAGCAGTTTATCCGGACAGGGAGGGTACGAGCAGTACTTC. Its protein product is CASSLSGQGGYEQYF.

The rearrangement links TRBV5-4 to TRBJ2-6, with D unclear. Germline CDR1 and CDR2: SGHNT and YYREEE (reference sequence). This CDR3 spans 15 amino acids. V lost 4 bases to trimming and J lost 4 bases, with 12 bases between them. CDR3 DNA sequence: TGTGCCAGCAGCCCAACTCTGGGAGGGGCCAACGTCCTGACTTTC. The encoded protein is CASSPTLGGANVLTF.

V and J are TRBV13 and TRBJ1-2; D ambiguous. Trimming cost V 2 bases and J 4 bases, with 11 bases left between them. The V gene's germline CDR1 is PRHDT and CDR2 FYEKMQ (reference sequence). The CDR3 is made up of 14 amino acids. The CDR3 nucleotides are TGTGCCAGCAGCTTACAATGGGAGGGCTATGGCTACACCTTC. Translation gives CASSLQWEGYGYTF.

With regard to this clone: Because the CDR3's place on the DNA is in doubt, the DNA is left out and the CDR3 is given as listed by TCRdb. This chain links TRBV6-2 or TRBV6-3 with TRBJ1-5. Germline values: CDR1 MNHEY, CDR2 SVGEGT. The CDR3 contains 14 residues when both ends are counted. CDR3 protein: CASSSSTWVQPQHF.

The chain has TRBV5-1 and TRBJ1-1; 7 bases line up with TRBD1. J lost 7 bases, V lost 5 bases, and 5 bases had no gene match. This CDR3 has 12 amino acids. From germline, CDR1 is SGHRS and CDR2 YFSETQ. The CDR3 reads CASREPGGEAFF. The CDR3 DNA follows: TGCGCCAGCAGGGAACCAGGGGGTGAAGCTTTCTTT.

V usage is TRBV29-1 and J usage is TRBJ2-1; weak D call: TRBD2 (5 bases). The CDR3 length is 16 residues. CDR1 is SQVTM and CDR2 is ANQGSEA in the germline V gene. Trimming shortened V by 2 bases and J by 6 bases, and 20 bases separated the two germline ends. The CDR3 DNA reads as TGCAGCGTTGAACTGACGGACCGGGGTATCCTCAATGAGCAGTTCTTC. This encodes CSVELTDRGILNEQFF.

The genes are TRBV4-2 and TRBJ2-7; tentative D call: TRBD2 (5 bases). The CDR3 is made up of 17 amino acids. CDR1 and CDR2 (germline): LGHNA, YNFKEQ. The ends were cut back, 3 bases at V and 0 bases at J, with 18 bases in the middle. CDR3 sequence: CASSQALHGLYSYEQYF. The CDR3 DNA is TGTGCCAGCAGCCAGGCCCTCCACGGACTGTACTCCTACGAGCAGTACTTC.

The J gene is TRBJ1-2, the V gene TRBV12-3 or TRBV12-4; D gene unclear. V was trimmed by 4 bases and J by 4 bases, leaving 4 bases between them. There are 11 residues in the CDR3. The CDR3 is CASSYGYGYTF. In DNA form, the CDR3 reads TGTGCCAGCAGTTACGGCTATGGCTACACCTTC.

The gene calls are TRBV2 and TRBJ2-2, with TRBD2 as a possible D gene (5 bases). V lost 4 bases and J 6 bases, leaving 12 bases between the germline ends. Looked up from germline, CDR1 is SNHLY and CDR2 is FYNNEI. The CDR3 spans 14 residues. The CDR3 spells CASSVSNSAGELFF. CDR3 sequence (DNA): TGTGCCAGCAGTGTTTCAAATAGCGCCGGGGAGCTGTTTTTT. The full variable domain, its missing parts supplied by reference TRBV2 and TRBJ2-2, is EPEVTQTPSHQVTQMGQEVILRCVPISNHLYFYWYRQILGQKVEFLVSFYNNEISEKSEIFDDQFSVERPDGSNFTLKIRSTKLEDSAMYFCASSVSNSAGELFFGEGSRLTVL.

V is TRBV5-1 and J is TRBJ2-1, with 7 positions matching TRBD1. The V gene end was trimmed by 6 bases and the J gene end by 10 bases; junction bases not matched to a gene: 13. This CDR3 has 14 residues. Germline V gene lookup returns CDR1 SGHRS and CDR2 YFSETQ. The CDR3 reads CASTLLGGLSEQFF. The CDR3 DNA is TGCGCCAGCACGTTATTAGGGGGCCTTAGCGAGCAGTTCTTC. The variable domain in full, completed from reference TRBV5-1 and TRBJ2-1, reads KAGVTQTPRYLIKTRGQQVTLSCSPISGHRSVSWYQQTPGQGLQFLFEYFSETQRNKGNFPGRFSGRQFSNSRSEMNVSTLELGDSALYLCASTLLGGLSEQFFGPGTRLTVL.

V gene TRBV6-2 or TRBV6-3 combines with J gene TRBJ2-3; tentative D call: TRBD1 (6 bases). Trimming cost V 5 bases and J 2 bases, with 14 bases left between them. The CDR3 runs 15 residues. Looked up from germline, CDR1 is MNHEY and CDR2 is SVGEGT. CDR3 residues: CASSTSGVFTDTQYF. In DNA, the CDR3 is TGTGCCAGCAGTACCTCAGGGGTTTTCACAGATACGCAGTATTTT.

The gene calls are TRBV29-1 and TRBJ2-3, with 8 bases identical to TRBD1. After removal of 3 bases from V and 2 bases from J, the junction contained 4 bases not matched to a gene. The CDR3 extends over 14 amino acids. The germline CDR1 and CDR2 sequences are SQVTM and ANQGSEA. The CDR3 DNA reads as TGCAGCGTTGATGGACAGGGAAACACAGATACGCAGTATTTT. Protein product: CSVDGQGNTDTQYF.

This chain links TRBV28 with TRBJ2-7; 9 bases fit TRBD1. V lost 5 bases, J lost 0 bases, and 8 bases stayed unmatched. The length of the CDR3 is 16 residues. Germline-derived CDR1 and CDR2 are MDHEN and SYDVKM. The CDR3 DNA is TGTGCCAGCAGTCCCGGGCCGGGACAGGGCTCCTACGAGCAGTACTTC. This translates into CASSPGPGQGSYEQYF.

This clone is labeled medium-sized. The chain couples TRBV2 to TRBJ1-1; no reliable D call. This CDR3 spans 12 amino acids. Trimming took 2 bases from V and 1 from J, leaving 2 bases between them. Germline V gives CDR1 SNHLY, CDR2 FYNNEI. CDR3 bases: TGTGCCAGCAGTGAACAGAACACTGAAGCTTTCTTT. Encoded protein: CASSEQNTEAFF.

The rearrangement uses TRBV6-1 and TRBJ2-5, with 7 positions matching TRBD2. This CDR3 is 14 amino acids long. J was trimmed by 3 bases and V by 1 base; bases with no gene match: 2. CDR1 MNHNS and CDR2 SASEGT come from the germline V gene. CDR3 coding DNA: TGTGCCAGCAGTGAAGAGGCGGGGGAAGAGACCCAGTACTTC. The encoded protein is CASSEEAGEETQYF.

In its sample, this clone is medium-sized. V is TRBV7-9 and J is TRBJ2-1; D gene unclear. Per germline, CDR1 SEHNR and CDR2 FQNEAQ (reference sequence). This CDR3 region has 17 residues. V was pared by 1 base and J by 0 bases, with 13 bases between. The CDR3 DNA follows: TGTGCCAGCAGCTTAGTGGCACTACCGAGCTCCTACAATGAGCAGTTCTTC. Translated: CASSLVALPSSYNEQFF.

V gene TRBV5-6 combines with J gene TRBJ2-3; D gene ambiguous. V was shortened by 0 bases and J by 3 bases, with 5 bases between the two germline ends. This CDR3 has 13 residues. In germline, CDR1 is SGHDT, CDR2 YYEEEE. CDR3 in amino acids: CASSLVGTDTQYF. For the CDR3, the DNA is TGTGCCAGCAGCTTGGTCGGTACAGATACGCAGTATTTT.